The subject of this entry is one T cell receptor beta chain. Amplification used 60 Vbeta primers and 13 Jbeta primers. Generated by immunoSEQ multiplex PCR, the TCRdb table keeps only in-frame clones and is missing some. This sample has some 60,000 clones, with 75% to 85% found just once. The source of the sample is a study of cytomegalovirus exposure and HLA in healthy donors. V shed 1 base and J 2 bases; nucleotides not matched to a gene: 5. Germline values: CDR1 SGHRS, CDR2 YFSETQ. This CDR3 has 15 residues. Material: PBMCs. V is TRBV5-1 and J is TRBJ2-5, with 7 bases aligning to TRBD2. The receptor was isolated from a male donor in good health and CMV-seronegative. The CDR3 protein is CASSLSAGGQETQYF. The CDR3 region has the DNA TGCGCCAGCAGCTTGTCGGCCGGGGGGCAAGAGACCCAGTACTTC.